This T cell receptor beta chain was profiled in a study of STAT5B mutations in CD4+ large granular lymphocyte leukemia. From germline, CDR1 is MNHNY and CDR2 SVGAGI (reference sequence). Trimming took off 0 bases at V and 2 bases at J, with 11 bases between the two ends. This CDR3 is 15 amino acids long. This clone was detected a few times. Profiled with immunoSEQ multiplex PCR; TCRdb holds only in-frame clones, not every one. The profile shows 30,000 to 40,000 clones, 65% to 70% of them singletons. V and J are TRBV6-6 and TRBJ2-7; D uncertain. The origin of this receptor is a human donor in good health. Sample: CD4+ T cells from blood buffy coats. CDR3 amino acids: CASSYSRDVTYEQYF. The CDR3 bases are TGTGCCAGCAGTTACTCGCGAGACGTAACCTACGAGCAGTACTTC.